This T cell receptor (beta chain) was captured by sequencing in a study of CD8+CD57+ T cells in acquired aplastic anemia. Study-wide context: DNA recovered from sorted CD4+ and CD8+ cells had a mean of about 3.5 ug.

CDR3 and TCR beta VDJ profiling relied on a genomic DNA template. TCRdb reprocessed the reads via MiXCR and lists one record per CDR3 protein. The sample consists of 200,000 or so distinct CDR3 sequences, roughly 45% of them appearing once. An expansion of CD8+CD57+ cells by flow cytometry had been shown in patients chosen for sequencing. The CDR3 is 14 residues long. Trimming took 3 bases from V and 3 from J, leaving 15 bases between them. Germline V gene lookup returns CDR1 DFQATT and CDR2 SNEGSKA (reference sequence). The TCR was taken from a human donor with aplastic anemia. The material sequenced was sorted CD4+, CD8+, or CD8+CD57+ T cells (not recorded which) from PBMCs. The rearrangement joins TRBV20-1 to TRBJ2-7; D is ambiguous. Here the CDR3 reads CSASRQLELYEQYF. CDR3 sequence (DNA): TGCAGTGCTAGTCGTCAGTTGGAACTCTACGAGCAGTACTTC.